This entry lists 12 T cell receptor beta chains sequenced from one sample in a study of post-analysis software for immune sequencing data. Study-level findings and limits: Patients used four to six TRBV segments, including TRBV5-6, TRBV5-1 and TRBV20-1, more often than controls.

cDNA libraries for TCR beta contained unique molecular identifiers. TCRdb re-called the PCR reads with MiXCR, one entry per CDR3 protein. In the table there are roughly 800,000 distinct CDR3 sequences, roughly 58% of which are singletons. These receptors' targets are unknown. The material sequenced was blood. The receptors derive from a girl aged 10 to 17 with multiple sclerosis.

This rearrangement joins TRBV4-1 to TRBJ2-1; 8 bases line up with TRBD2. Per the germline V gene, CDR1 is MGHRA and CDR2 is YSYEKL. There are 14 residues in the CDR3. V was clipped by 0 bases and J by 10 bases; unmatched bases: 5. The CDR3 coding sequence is TGCGCCAGCAGCCAAGATGTTCGACTAGCGGAGCAGTTCTTC. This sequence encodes CASSQDVRLAEQFF.

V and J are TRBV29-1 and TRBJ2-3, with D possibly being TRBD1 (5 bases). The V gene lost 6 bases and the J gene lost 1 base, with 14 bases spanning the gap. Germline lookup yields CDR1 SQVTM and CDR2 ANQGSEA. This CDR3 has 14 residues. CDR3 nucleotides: TGCAGCGTCGTTCAGGGCCTTCGCACAGATACGCAGTATTTT. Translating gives CSVVQGLRTDTQYF.

This CDR3 reads CASSLQGPFGGYTF. The CDR3 nucleotides read TGTGCCAGCAGCCTTCAGGGCCCCTTCGGAGGCTACACCTTC. V usage is TRBV5-4 and J usage is TRBJ1-2, with D tentatively TRBD1 (5 bases). Trimming took 4 bases from V and 8 from J, leaving 18 bases between them. The V gene's germline CDR1 is SGHNT and CDR2 YYREEE (reference sequence). This CDR3 comprises 14 residues.

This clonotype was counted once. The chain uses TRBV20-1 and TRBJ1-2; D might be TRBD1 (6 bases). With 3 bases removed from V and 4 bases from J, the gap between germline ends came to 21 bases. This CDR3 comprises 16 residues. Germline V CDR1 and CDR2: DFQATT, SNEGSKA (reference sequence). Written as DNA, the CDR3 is TGCAGTGCTAGGAATCTCCGACAGGCCCTCACCTATGGCTACACCTTC. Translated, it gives CSARNLRQALTYGYTF.

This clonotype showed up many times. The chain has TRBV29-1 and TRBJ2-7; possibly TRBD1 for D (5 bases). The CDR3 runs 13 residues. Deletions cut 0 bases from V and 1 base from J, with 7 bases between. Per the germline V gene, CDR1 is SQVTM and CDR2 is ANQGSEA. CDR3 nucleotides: TGCAGCGTTGAAGATCGACAGTCCTACGAGCAGTACTTC. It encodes CSVEDRQSYEQYF.

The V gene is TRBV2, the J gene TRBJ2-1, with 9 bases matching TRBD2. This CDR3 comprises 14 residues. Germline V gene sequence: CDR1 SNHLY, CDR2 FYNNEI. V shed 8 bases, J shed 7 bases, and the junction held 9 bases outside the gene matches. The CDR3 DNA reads TGTGCCAGCGAGGGCGGGAGGGCCATGAATGAGCAGTTCTTC. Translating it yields CASEGGRAMNEQFF.

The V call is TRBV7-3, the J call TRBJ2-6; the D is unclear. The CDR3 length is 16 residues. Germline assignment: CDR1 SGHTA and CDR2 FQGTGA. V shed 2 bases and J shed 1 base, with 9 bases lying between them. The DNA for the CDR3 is TGTGCCAGCAGCTTAGTTTCCCGTTCTGGGGCCAACGTCCTGACTTTC. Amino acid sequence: CASSLVSRSGANVLTF.

CDR3 nucleotides: TGCGCCAGCAGACCAAAAGGGGGCAGCCCCTACGAGCAGTACTTC. This gives the protein CASRPKGGSPYEQYF. V and J are TRBV4-1 and TRBJ2-7, with TRBD1 matching 7 bases. This CDR3 is 15 amino acids long. Germline trimming cut 6 bases from V and 2 bases from J; bases unmatched to any gene: 10. Germline-derived CDR1 and CDR2 are MGHRA and YSYEKL.

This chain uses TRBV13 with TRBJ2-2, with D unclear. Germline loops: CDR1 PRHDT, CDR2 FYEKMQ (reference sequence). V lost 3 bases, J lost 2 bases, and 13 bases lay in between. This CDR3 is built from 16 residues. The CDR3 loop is CASSFTTYVNTGELFF. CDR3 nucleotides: TGTGCCAGCAGCTTCACCACTTACGTAAACACCGGGGAGCTGTTTTTT.

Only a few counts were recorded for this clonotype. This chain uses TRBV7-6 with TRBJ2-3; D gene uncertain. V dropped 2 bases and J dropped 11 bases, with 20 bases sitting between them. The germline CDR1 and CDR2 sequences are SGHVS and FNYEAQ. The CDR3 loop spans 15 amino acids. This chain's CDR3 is CASSLIASYFERQYF. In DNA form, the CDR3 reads TGTGCCAGCAGCTTAATTGCGTCATACTTTGAGAGGCAGTATTTT.

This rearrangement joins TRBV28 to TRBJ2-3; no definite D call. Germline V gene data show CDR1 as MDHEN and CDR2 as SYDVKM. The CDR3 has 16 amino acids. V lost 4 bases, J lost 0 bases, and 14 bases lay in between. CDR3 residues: CASSSPDVSSTDTQYF. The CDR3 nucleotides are TGTGCCAGCAGTTCGCCGGATGTCTCTAGCACAGATACGCAGTATTTT.

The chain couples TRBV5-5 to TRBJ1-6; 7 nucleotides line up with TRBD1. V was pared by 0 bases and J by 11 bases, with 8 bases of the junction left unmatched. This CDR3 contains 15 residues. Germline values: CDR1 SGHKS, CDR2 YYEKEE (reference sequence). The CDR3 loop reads CASSLAGQLSAPLHF. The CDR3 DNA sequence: TGTGCCAGCAGCTTGGCGGGACAGCTTTCGGCACCCCTCCACTTT.